The 5 T cell receptor beta chains below all came from one sample that was sequenced in a study of CD8 T cells in Susac syndrome. RNA totalling roughly 0.5 to 1 ug underwent reverse transcription with random hexamers. Each CDR3 protein gets one entry after TCRdb re-called the immunoSEQ multiplex PCR reads with MiXCR. The repertoire consists of 100,000 to 150,000 distinct CDR3 sequences, with around 85% occurring once and the leading ten covering roughly 0.53%. Sequencing was performed on CD8+ T cells from PBMCs. The receptors here all came from a human donor with multiple sclerosis.

V usage is TRBV19 and J usage is TRBJ2-7, with D hard to call. The ends were cut back, 1 base at V and 4 bases at J, with 14 bases in the middle. The V gene's germline CDR1 is LNHDA and CDR2 SQIVND (reference sequence). This CDR3 comprises 15 residues. The CDR3 DNA sequence: TGTGCCAGTAGTATAGGAGGCGGTTCCCTTTACGAGCAGTACTTC. Translating it yields CASSIGGGSLYEQYF.

The rearrangement joins TRBV11-1 to TRBJ2-5, with a tentative D call TRBD2 (6 bases). CDR1 and CDR2 (germline): SGHAT, FQDESV (reference sequence). V was pared by 3 bases and J by 4 bases, with 9 bases between. CDR3 length equals 13 residues. CDR3 coding DNA: TGTGCCAGCAGCTTCGGGGGACGAGAGACCCAGTACTTC. Protein sequence: CASSFGGRETQYF.

This chain connects TRBV11-3 to TRBJ2-7; 9 bases agree with TRBD1. Germline V gene sequence: CDR1 SGHNT, CDR2 YENEEA. V shed 6 bases, J shed 6 bases, and the junction held 9 bases outside the gene matches. CDR3 length: 14 residues. CDR3 coding DNA: TGTGCCAGCAGTCTGCCGGGGACAGGGAGCGAGCAGTACGTC. This sequence encodes CASSLPGTGSEQYV.

The chain recombines TRBV28 with TRBJ1-1, with TRBD1 identical over 7 bases. Germline V gene sequence: CDR1 MDHEN, CDR2 SYDVKM. Trimming at V came to 2 bases and at J to 7 bases, leaving 7 bases not matched to a gene. The CDR3 totals 14 residues. This CDR3 is CASSLTLQGGEAFF. DNA of the CDR3: TGTGCCAGCAGTTTAACTCTGCAGGGGGGTGAAGCTTTCTTT.

The chain carries TRBV2 and TRBJ2-7, with D maybe TRBD1 (5 bases). The CDR3 is 13 amino acids. Trimming shortened V by 5 bases and J by 6 bases, and 14 bases separated the two germline ends. From germline, CDR1 is SNHLY and CDR2 FYNNEI. The CDR3 sequence: CASSTYSGSEQYV. The CDR3 nucleotides are TGTGCCAGCAGTACATATTCAGGGTCCGAGCAGTACGTC.